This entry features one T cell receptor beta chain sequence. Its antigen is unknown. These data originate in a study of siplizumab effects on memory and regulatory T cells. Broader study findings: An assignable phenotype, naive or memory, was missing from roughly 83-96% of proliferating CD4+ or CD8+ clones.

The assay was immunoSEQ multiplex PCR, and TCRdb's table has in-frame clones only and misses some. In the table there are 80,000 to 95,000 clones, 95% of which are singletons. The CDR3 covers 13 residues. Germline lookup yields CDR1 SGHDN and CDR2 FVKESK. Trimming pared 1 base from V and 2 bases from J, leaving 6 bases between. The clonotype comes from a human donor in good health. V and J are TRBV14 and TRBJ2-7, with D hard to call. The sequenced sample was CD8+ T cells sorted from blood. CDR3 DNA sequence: TGTGCCAGCAGCCAAGTGGCTGCCTACGAGCAGTACTTC. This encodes CASSQVAAYEQYF.